What follows is one TCR beta chain and its context. Antigen specificity is unknown. Time point of the sample: blood 4 weeks post-SBRT, at nephrectomy. Documented treatment: 15 Gy SBRT to primary tumor, nephrectomy 4 weeks later. Nephrectomy followed 15 Gy stereotactic body radiation by 4 weeks. Radiation-treated patients gave blood at baseline, week 2 and week 4. This renal cell carcinoma was of the clear cell type. This CDR3 has 15 residues. Germline loops: CDR1 LGHNA, CDR2 YNFKEQ. Trimming cost V 0 bases and J 9 bases, with 14 bases left between them. This sample was taken from a study of radiation and T cells in renal cell carcinoma. Whole-study results and caveats: In blood, top tumor clones expanded by 2 weeks, shrinking by 4.

Produced via immunoSEQ multiplex PCR; TCRdb's table is partial and in-frame only. The sample has around 140,000 clones, 75% to 90% seen once. The specimen was blood, collected from a patient whose treatment included radiotherapy and nephrectomy. The chain combines TRBV4-2 with TRBJ2-2; D not resolved. The receptor was isolated from a woman aged 50 to 60 with renal cell carcinoma. CDR3 bases: TGTGCCAGCAGCCAAGAGGAGAACCGGGCTCGGGAGCTGTTTTTT. Translation: CASSQEENRARELFF.